A selection of T cell receptor beta chains follows, all from one sample in a study of molecular identifiers for immune sequencing clone quantification. TCRdb reanalysed the PCR reads using MiXCR and keeps one entry per CDR3 protein. The table has roughly 86,000 distinct CDR3 sequences, around 19% seen once. Material: naive CD8+ T cells from blood, with Jurkat cell RNA spiked in. These receptors were collected from a human donor in good health. Some libraries in this study had Jurkat cell RNA spiked in. The CDR3 runs from the conserved cysteine through the conserved F or W. The D gene is left open where the match is weak.

D gene: TRBD1; J gene: TRBJ2-3; V gene: TRBV4-3; CDR3 protein: CASSQDDRDSSTDTQYF
D gene: TRBD1; J gene: TRBJ2-7; V gene: TRBV7-8; CDR3 protein: CASSLEGQQGAFHEQYF
D gene: TRBD1; J gene: TRBJ1-2; V gene: TRBV4-2; CDR3 protein: CASSQEPGQAEGGYTF
D gene: -; J gene: TRBJ2-7; V gene: TRBV7-9; CDR3 protein: CASSAPGPTYEQYF
D gene: TRBD1; J gene: TRBJ2-2; V gene: TRBV5-1; CDR3 protein: CASSPGPGQGFTGELFF
D gene: -; J gene: TRBJ1-5; V gene: TRBV24-1; CDR3 protein: CATSDWDSNQPQHF
D gene: -; J gene: TRBJ1-2; V gene: TRBV27; CDR3 protein: CASSSGRISSF
D gene: -; J gene: TRBJ2-4; V gene: TRBV10-3; CDR3 protein: CAISEQGVAKNIQYF
D gene: -; J gene: TRBJ2-1; V gene: TRBV7-6; CDR3 protein: CASSLARPISAESPYNEQFF
D gene: TRBD1; J gene: TRBJ1-3; V gene: TRBV12-3/TRBV12-4; CDR3 protein: CAQIGGQGYSGNTIYF
D gene: TRBD2; J gene: TRBJ2-1; V gene: TRBV12-3/TRBV12-4; CDR3 protein: CASSFLRVGGGNEQFF
D gene: -; J gene: TRBJ2-3; V gene: TRBV6-2/TRBV6-3; CDR3 protein: CASSYSGFDTQYF
D gene: TRBD2; J gene: TRBJ2-1; V gene: TRBV5-6; CDR3 protein: CASSPTSGGTNEQFF
D gene: -; J gene: TRBJ2-1; V gene: TRBV11-2; CDR3 protein: CASSLVTNNEQFF
D gene: -; J gene: TRBJ2-7; V gene: TRBV7-2; CDR3 protein: CASSYMPVYEQYF
D gene: TRBD2; J gene: TRBJ2-1; V gene: TRBV28; CDR3 protein: CASSLLHLGLAANNEQFF
D gene: TRBD1; J gene: TRBJ1-4; V gene: TRBV4-3; CDR3 protein: CASSLSRQGGSEKLFF
D gene: -; J gene: TRBJ2-7; V gene: TRBV12-3/TRBV12-4; CDR3 protein: CASSAPWDRSYEQYF
D gene: -; J gene: TRBJ1-1; V gene: TRBV6-2/TRBV6-3; CDR3 protein: CASIKTGPTGYTEAFF
D gene: TRBD1; J gene: TRBJ2-7; V gene: TRBV4-3; CDR3 protein: CASSPGTGSFYEQYF
D gene: TRBD1; J gene: TRBJ1-3; V gene: TRBV6-5; CDR3 protein: CASSRDRGLGNTIYF
D gene: -; J gene: TRBJ2-2; V gene: TRBV12-3/TRBV12-4; CDR3 protein: CASRSQNGELFF
D gene: -; J gene: TRBJ2-4; V gene: TRBV25-1; CDR3 protein: CASSAGLDIQYF
D gene: -; J gene: TRBJ2-2; V gene: TRBV11-3; CDR3 protein: CVSSREGANTGELFF
D gene: -; J gene: TRBJ2-3; V gene: TRBV29-1; CDR3 protein: CSVEGNRNTDTQYF
D gene: -; J gene: TRBJ2-3; V gene: TRBV18; CDR3 protein: CASSPTGTNTQYF
D gene: TRBD2; J gene: TRBJ2-7; V gene: TRBV7-9; CDR3 protein: CASSPGYGGRANEQYF
D gene: TRBD2; J gene: TRBJ2-1; V gene: TRBV4-1; CDR3 protein: CASSRELAGHNEQFF
D gene: -; J gene: TRBJ1-2; V gene: TRBV29-1; CDR3 protein: CSVADGYRPYGYTF
D gene: TRBD2; J gene: TRBJ2-2; V gene: TRBV20-1; CDR3 protein: CSASPTGLAGGGTGELFF
D gene: -; J gene: TRBJ2-2; V gene: TRBV3-1; CDR3 protein: CASSQEPGLPVGTGELFF
D gene: TRBD1; J gene: TRBJ2-7; V gene: TRBV29-1; CDR3 protein: CSVVGGTGRSYEQYF
D gene: -; J gene: TRBJ2-2; V gene: TRBV24-1; CDR3 protein: CATSDIERELFF
D gene: -; J gene: TRBJ2-3; V gene: TRBV20-1; CDR3 protein: CSARPPGTQYF
D gene: -; J gene: TRBJ1-1; V gene: TRBV13; CDR3 protein: CASSLVGRGTEAFF
D gene: TRBD2; J gene: TRBJ2-1; V gene: TRBV24-1; CDR3 protein: CATSDGLAGDIFDEQFF
D gene: -; J gene: TRBJ2-7; V gene: TRBV29-1; CDR3 protein: CSVDSRGEQYF
D gene: TRBD2; J gene: TRBJ2-1; V gene: TRBV27; CDR3 protein: CASSLGLAGYNEQFF
D gene: -; J gene: TRBJ2-3; V gene: TRBV2; CDR3 protein: CASSEWSGSTDTQYF
D gene: -; J gene: TRBJ2-1; V gene: TRBV29-1; CDR3 protein: CSVEGGQNHNEQFF
D gene: TRBD1; J gene: TRBJ2-3; V gene: TRBV29-1; CDR3 protein: CSTDLRDSGTDTQYF
D gene: -; J gene: TRBJ2-7; V gene: TRBV12-3/TRBV12-4; CDR3 protein: CASSPTPGLTENFSYEQYF
D gene: -; J gene: TRBJ2-7; V gene: TRBV11-3; CDR3 protein: CTSSSQGSYEQYF
D gene: -; J gene: TRBJ2-7; V gene: TRBV5-8; CDR3 protein: CASTTWYGDEGYEQYF